A single sample gave rise to the 8 T cell receptor beta chains below, sequenced in a study of T cell changes during pregnancy in multiple sclerosis. This table comes from immunoSEQ multiplex PCR, and its TCRdb copy is limited to in-frame clones, with some not included. The sample lists roughly 80,000 clones; around nine tenths were seen once. This material consisted of peripheral blood, taken before pregnancy. The source of these receptors is a female donor with multiple sclerosis, enrolled in a pregnancy study.

The V gene is TRBV2, the J gene TRBJ2-3; 7 bases fit TRBD2. The CDR3 is 16 residues long. V dropped 6 bases and J dropped 3; count of bases not matched to a gene: 12. CDR1 and CDR2 from the germline V gene are SNHLY and FYNNEI. In nucleotides, the CDR3 is TGTGCCAGCAGACCCCCGGGGGGACTTGGGACAGATACGCAGTATTTT. This encodes CASRPPGGLGTDTQYF. Full variable domain (missing parts from reference TRBV2 and TRBJ2-3): EPEVTQTPSHQVTQMGQEVILRCVPISNHLYFYWYRQILGQKVEFLVSFYNNEISEKSEIFDDQFSVERPDGSNFTLKIRSTKLEDSAMYFCASRPPGGLGTDTQYFGPGTRLTVL.

This rearrangement joins TRBV7-9 to TRBJ2-7; TRBD2 matches 7 bases. J gave up 1 base and V 5 bases, and 5 bases lay outside the gene matches. Germline loops: CDR1 SEHNR, CDR2 FQNEAQ (reference sequence). The CDR3 spans 14 residues. CDR3 nucleotides: TGTGCCAGCAGCCCTCGGGGGGTTTCCTACGAGCAGTACTTC. It codes for CASSPRGVSYEQYF.

The chain carries TRBV18 and TRBJ1-1; D is unresolved. The V and J ends lost 5 bases and 5 bases respectively, with 12 bases between them. This CDR3 spans 13 amino acids. Germline V lookup: CDR1 KGHSH, CDR2 LQKENI. The CDR3 DNA follows: TGTGCCAGCTCATCGGCGGGAGGGACTGAAGCTTTCTTT. Amino acid sequence: CASSSAGGTEAFF.

The chain carries TRBV5-1 and TRBJ1-4; TRBD1 matches 9 bases. The ends lost 4 bases at V and 8 bases at J; junction bases unmatched: 6. Germline V CDR1 and CDR2: SGHRS, YFSETQ. The CDR3 runs 14 residues. The CDR3 loop is CASSPQGAEEKLFF. The CDR3 bases are TGCGCCAGCAGCCCACAGGGGGCTGAAGAAAAACTGTTTTTT.

This chain links TRBV30 with TRBJ2-3, with D possibly matching TRBD2 (6 bases). The CDR3 covers 16 residues. Germline CDR1 GTSNPN, CDR2 SVGIG (reference sequence). V was trimmed by 0 bases and J by 5 bases, leaving 18 bases between them. The CDR3 DNA is TGTGCCTGGAGTGTACACATCGGGGGTGGGGGAGATACGCAGTATTTT. Protein sequence: CAWSVHIGGGGDTQYF.

This clone was seen only once. V usage is TRBV25-1 and J usage is TRBJ1-2; a weak D match, TRBD1 (6 bases). The CDR3 is 13 amino acids. V lost 6 bases and J lost 3, with 11 bases in between. Per the germline V gene, CDR1 is MGHDK and CDR2 is SYGVNS. In DNA, the CDR3 is TGTGCCAGCAGCCGGACAGAATACTATGGCTACACCTTC. Protein: CASSRTEYYGYTF.

The gene calls are TRBV5-4 and TRBJ2-7; 8 bases fit TRBD2. The CDR3 is 16 amino acids. Germline loops: CDR1 SGHNT, CDR2 YYREEE (reference sequence). V was pared by 3 bases and J by 2 bases, with 10 bases of the junction left unmatched. In DNA, the CDR3 is TGTGCCAGCAGCTCTACTGGGACTAGGAGGACCTACGAGCAGTACTTC. Protein: CASSSTGTRRTYEQYF.

The chain uses TRBV4-3 and TRBJ2-7; TRBD1 aligns across 10 bases. V shed 2 bases, J shed 2 bases, and the junction held 6 bases outside the gene matches. The germline V gene encodes CDR1 LGHNA and CDR2 YSLEER. The CDR3 consists of 16 residues. In nucleotides, the CDR3 is TGCGCCAGCAGCCAAAGCCGGGACAGGGGAACCTACGAGCAGTACTTC. This encodes CASSQSRDRGTYEQYF.